The rows below give T cell receptor beta chains drawn from one sample of a study of a mutant IDH1 vaccine in newly diagnosed glioma. Produced via immunoSEQ multiplex PCR; TCRdb's table is partial and in-frame only. This sample has around 59,000 clones, with 75% to 95% found just once. Sample: PBMCs, taken from a glioma patient treated with radiotherapy, temozolomide or both. The receptors shown here come from a man aged 45 to 65 with glioma. The CDR3 runs from the conserved cysteine through the conserved F or W. A D gene is named only where the DNA matches it firmly. A row's size may be missing; if present it is once, few, many or a size class.

V gene	clone size	D gene	J gene	CDR3 DNA	CDR3 protein
TRBV9	.	TRBD1	TRBJ1-1	TGTGCCAGCAGCGGCCGACAGGGGGCAAACACTGAAGCTTTCTTT	CASSGRQGANTEAFF
TRBV5-1	.	.	TRBJ1-1	TGCGCCAGCAGCTTGGCCCGGGTGAACACTGAAGCTTTCTTT	CASSLARVNTEAFF
TRBV7-9	medium-sized	.	TRBJ1-5	TGTGCCAGCAGCTTAGGGAGTCAGCCCCAGCATTTT	CASSLGSQPQHF
TRBV5-1	.	TRBD1	TRBJ1-1	TGCGCCAGCAGCTTGGTGACCGGGACAGGGTCGGATGAAGCTTTCTTT	CASSLVTGTGSDEAFF
TRBV7-2	.	.	TRBJ1-2	TGTGCCAGCAGCTTAGGCGTCAGGGGACTCTATGGCTACACCTTC	CASSLGVRGLYGYTF
TRBV30	.	.	TRBJ2-7	TGTGCCTGGAGTGTATGGGGGGAGCAGTACTTC	CAWSVWGEQYF
TRBV10-3	.	TRBD2	TRBJ2-7	TGTGCCATCAGTGACGGACTAGCGGGGGCCTACGAGCAGTACTTC	CAISDGLAGAYEQYF
TRBV5-4	.	.	TRBJ2-4	TGTGCCTCCACGACGGATGCTCGGGCCAAAAACATTCAGTACTTC	CASTTDARAKNIQYF
TRBV7-8	once	.	TRBJ2-6	TGTGCCAGCAGCTCCCAGGGAGACGGGGCCAACGTCCTGACTTTC	CASSSQGDGANVLTF
TRBV6-1	once	TRBD2	TRBJ2-7	TGTGCCAGCAGTGAGTGGACAGGTACTAGCGGGAGGGCCGGCTACGAGCAGTACTTC	CASSEWTGTSGRAGYEQYF
TRBV2	.	.	TRBJ1-3	TGTGCCAGCATGTCGGGTATCACATATGGAAACACCATATATTTT	CASMSGITYGNTIYF
TRBV5-4	.	.	TRBJ2-7	TGTGCCAGCAGCCAAGATCGGTCCTCCCTCTCCTACGAGCAGTACTTC	CASSQDRSSLSYEQYF
TRBV27	medium-sized	.	TRBJ1-5	TGTGCCAGCAGTTTATCGCCCACAGGCAATCAGCCCCAGCATTTT	CASSLSPTGNQPQHF
TRBV5-6	once	.	TRBJ1-4	TGTGCCAGCAGCTTGGGGCTAACAGGGTCCGGGGGTGAAAAACTGTTTTTT	CASSLGLTGSGGEKLFF
TRBV28	.	TRBD1	TRBJ2-3	TGTGCCAGCAGCTCGAGCTGGGGACAGGGAGCAGATACGCAGTATTTT	CASSSSWGQGADTQYF
TRBV19	.	.	TRBJ2-3	TGTGCCAGTAGTATAAGGTTACAGGGCCCAGATACGCAGTATTTT	CASSIRLQGPDTQYF
TRBV6-1	.	TRBD2	TRBJ2-3	TGTGCCAGCAGTGAATTGAGTAGCGGGAGCTCAGATACGCAGTATTTT	CASSELSSGSSDTQYF
TRBV6-5	.	.	TRBJ1-1	TGTGCCAGCAGCCCTGTGGGAAGCGGTGAAGCTTTCTTT	CASSPVGSGEAFF
TRBV5-1	.	TRBD2	TRBJ2-3	TGCGCCAGCAGCTTTAGGAGCGGGAGACATTGGGCAGATACGCAGTATTTT	CASSFRSGRHWADTQYF
TRBV28	.	.	TRBJ1-2	TGTGCCAGCAGTTTAATCCCTAACTATGGCTACACCTTC	CASSLIPNYGYTF
TRBV19	.	.	TRBJ2-7	TGTGCCAGCCGTTCCGGGATCGCCTCCTACGAGCAGTACTTC	CASRSGIASYEQYF
TRBV7-2	.	TRBD2	TRBJ2-3	TGTGCCAGCAGCTCAGAGCGGGGTGCAGATACGCAGTATTTT	CASSSERGADTQYF
TRBV9	.	TRBD1	TRBJ1-2	TGTGCCAGCAGCGTAGGACAGGGGGTCTGGGCTAACTATGGCTACACCTTC	CASSVGQGVWANYGYTF
TRBV19	once	.	TRBJ1-5	TGTGCCAGTACCGACACCACGGGGGGGCGCAAACAGCCCCAGCATTTT	CASTDTTGGRKQPQHF
TRBV6-5	.	.	TRBJ1-5	TGTGCCAGCAGTCTCGGGGGGGGGCAGCCCCAGCATTTT	CASSLGGGQPQHF
TRBV15	.	.	TRBJ1-1	TGTGCCACCAGCAGAGATGCGAGAGTCACTGAAGCTTTCTTT	CATSRDARVTEAFF
TRBV5-4	.	TRBD1	TRBJ2-7	TGTGCCAGCAGCCTGAAAACAGGGGCCTACGAGCAGTACTTC	CASSLKTGAYEQYF
TRBV14	.	TRBD1	TRBJ1-1	TGTGCCAGCAGCAGGGACAGGGGGCCTTTGAACACTGAAGCTTTCTTT	CASSRDRGPLNTEAFF